This T cell receptor (beta chain) derives from a study of T cells after yellow fever vaccination. Findings and caveats of the study: Weaker overall was a secondary response that nonetheless peaked faster, on day 5 versus 15.

V lost 6 bases to trimming and J lost 4 bases, with 9 bases between them. Germline assignment: CDR1 SQVTM and CDR2 ANQGSEA. CDR3 length: 11 amino acids. On this clonotype: The antigen is unknown.

Production of TCR cDNA was by 5'RACE template switching, which also added a universal primer site and UMIs. Each CDR3 protein gets one entry after TCRdb re-called the 5' RACE reads with MiXCR. The table includes around 590,000 distinct CDR3 sequences, about 12% detected once. This material consisted of PBMCs, taken on the day of the yellow fever booster vaccination. This rearrangement joins TRBV29-1 to TRBJ2-5; D is unclear. The sequence came from a man aged 25-45 years who received the YFV17D yellow fever vaccine. The chain's CDR3 is CSVTTSETQYF. The CDR3 region has the DNA TGCAGCGTCACTACCTCAGAGACCCAGTACTTC.